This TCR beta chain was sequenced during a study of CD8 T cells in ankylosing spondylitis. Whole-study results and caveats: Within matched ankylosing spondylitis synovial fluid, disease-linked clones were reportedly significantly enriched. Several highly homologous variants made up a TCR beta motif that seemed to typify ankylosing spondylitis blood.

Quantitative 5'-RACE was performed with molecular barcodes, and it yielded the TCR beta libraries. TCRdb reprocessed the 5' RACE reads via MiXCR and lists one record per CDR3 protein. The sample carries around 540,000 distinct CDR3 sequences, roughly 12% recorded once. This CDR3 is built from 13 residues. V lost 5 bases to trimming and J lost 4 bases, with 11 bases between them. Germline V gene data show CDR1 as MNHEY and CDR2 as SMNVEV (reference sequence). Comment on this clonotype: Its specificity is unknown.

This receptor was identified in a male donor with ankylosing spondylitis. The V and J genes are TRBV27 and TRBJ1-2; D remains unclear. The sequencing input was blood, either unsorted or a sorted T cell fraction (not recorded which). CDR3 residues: CASSARAFYGYTF. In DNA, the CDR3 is TGTGCCAGCAGTGCCCGGGCCTTCTATGGCTACACCTTC.